This TCR beta chain was recorded in a study of T cells and copy number aberrations in small-cell lung cancer. Study-level findings and limits: Tumors showed lower T-cell density, richness and clonality than adjacent lung, though density did not differ significantly.

All donors were smokers or heavy second-hand smokers. CDR1 and CDR2 from the germline V gene are LNHDA and SQIVND (reference sequence). CDR3 length equals 14 residues. Losses at the gene ends were 1 base for V and 5 bases for J; bases not matched to a gene: 5. Libraries were prepared by immunoSEQ multiplex PCR; TCRdb keeps only in-frame clonotypes and omits some of them. The sample holds 1,000 to 1,500 clones; 70% to 85% are singletons and the top ten take approximately 3%. A note on this clone: The antigen remains undetermined.

The receptor was isolated from a woman in her 50s with small cell lung cancer. The gene calls are TRBV19 and TRBJ2-7; 7 bases are a match to TRBD2. Sequencing was performed on tumor tissue. The CDR3 is CASSIVAGVDEQYF. The CDR3 nucleotides read TGTGCCAGTAGTATAGTGGCGGGAGTAGACGAGCAGTACTTC.